The 6 T cell receptor beta chains given below trace back to one sample, sequenced in a study of shared clonotypes between healthy human individuals. Assay used: immunoSEQ multiplex PCR; TCRdb lists only in-frame clones, some missing. Of roughly 2,300,000 clones listed, roughly 92% were seen once; the top ten hold 0.37%. Source material: naive CD4+ T cells from PBMCs. The subset is: CD45RA+ positively selected. The receptors were sampled from a young man in good health. Some clones in this sample may be carry-over from other donors' samples.

Written as DNA, the CDR3 is TGTGCCAGCAGCCGCTCCCCAGGGGAGGAGGACGAGCAGTACTTC. It specifies CASSRSPGEEDEQYF. The V and J genes are TRBV11-2 and TRBJ2-7, with D perhaps TRBD1 or TRBD2 (6 bases each). This CDR3 region has 15 residues. Trimming removed 5 bases at V and 5 bases at J, with 19 bases between. Germline V lookup: CDR1 SGHAT, CDR2 FQNNGV. Drawing the rest from reference TRBV11-2 and TRBJ2-7, the complete variable domain is EAGVAQSPRYKIIEKRQSVAFWCNPISGHATLYWYQQILGQGPKLLIQFQNNGVVDDSQLPKDRFSAERLKGVDSTLKIQPAKLEDSAVYLCASSRSPGEEDEQYFGPGTRLTVT.

CDR3 loop: CASTTARGGPYNEQFF. The CDR3 DNA sequence: TGTGCCAGTACAACTGCCCGCGGGGGACCCTACAATGAGCAGTTCTTC. The chain is built from TRBV19 and TRBJ2-1; 7 bases fit TRBD2. The CDR3 covers 16 residues. Per the germline V gene, CDR1 is LNHDA and CDR2 is SQIVND (reference sequence). J was trimmed by 2 bases and V by 7 bases; bases with no gene match: 11.

This chain uses TRBV15 with TRBJ2-5, with D perhaps TRBD2 (5 bases). The CDR3 has 13 residues. V lost 4 bases and J 2 bases, leaving 8 bases between the germline ends. The germline V gene encodes CDR1 LNHNV and CDR2 YYDKDF (reference sequence). DNA for the CDR3: TGTGCCACCAGCATGGAGGCTCAAGAGACCCAGTACTTC. Residues: CATSMEAQETQYF.

This clone was detected once. The genes are TRBV2 and TRBJ1-2; 8 bases map to TRBD1. The junction had 19 bases not matched to a gene; V was cut back by 5 bases and J by 2 bases. This CDR3 comprises 19 residues. Germline V gene lookup returns CDR1 SNHLY and CDR2 FYNNEI. The CDR3 loop reads CASSPTPGQAPNRNYGYTF. CDR3 DNA sequence: TGTGCCAGCAGTCCTACCCCGGGACAGGCTCCCAACCGCAACTATGGCTACACCTTC.

The chain carries TRBV2 and TRBJ2-2; TRBD2 matches at 8 bases. From germline, CDR1 is SNHLY and CDR2 FYNNEI. Trimming at V came to 6 bases and at J to 5 bases, leaving 11 bases not matched to a gene. This CDR3 comprises 16 residues. The CDR3 bases are TGTGCCAGCAGAAGGGATGCGGGAGGTGGGACCGGGGAGCTGTTTTTT. Translation: CASRRDAGGGTGELFF.

In regard to this clone: The same CDR3 can be traced to other DNA sequences in this sample. This sequence joins TRBV7-3 and TRBJ1-4, with unresolved D. Trimming removed 5 bases from V and 0 bases from J, with 10 bases in between. The germline gives CDR1 SGHTA, CDR2 FQGTGA. The length of the CDR3 is 15 residues. This chain's CDR3 is CASSRTGATNEKLFF. In nucleotides, the CDR3 is TGTGCCAGCAGCCGTACCGGTGCAACTAATGAAAAACTGTTTTTT.